Each of the 14 T cell receptor beta chains below was sequenced from the same sample in a study of PD-L1 blockade in urothelial cancer. Some clones are missing from TCRdb's copy, which holds only in-frame ones; the method was immunoSEQ multiplex PCR. The data show approximately 32,000 clones, roughly 82% seen once. The material was PBMCs, obtained around atezolizumab (anti-PD-L1) treatment. These receptors were taken from a man between 60 and 75 years old with urothelial cancer.

The rearrangement uses TRBV6-5 and TRBJ2-1; TRBD2 matches 7 bases. The CDR3 loop spans 14 amino acids. Trimming removed 7 bases from V and 3 bases from J; junction bases left unmatched: 6. Germline-derived CDR1 and CDR2 are MNHEY and SVGAGI. The CDR3 sequence: CASTGGSSYNEQFF. The CDR3 DNA reads TGTGCCAGCACCGGCGGGAGCAGCTACAATGAGCAGTTCTTC.

The chain combines TRBV4-1 with TRBJ2-1; 7 bases align to TRBD1. CDR1 is MGHRA and CDR2 is YSYEKL in the germline V gene. The ends lost 2 bases at V and 2 bases at J; junction bases unmatched: 9. This CDR3 region has 17 residues. CDR3 sequence: CASSQRGPLEPYNEQFF. Here the CDR3 DNA reads TGCGCCAGCAGCCAAAGGGGGCCACTAGAGCCCTACAATGAGCAGTTCTTC.

The V call is TRBV19, the J call TRBJ1-4; TRBD1 matches at 9 bases. V shed 7 bases and J 2 bases; nucleotides not matched to a gene: 2. The germline V gene has CDR1 LNHDA and CDR2 SQIVND (reference sequence). The CDR3 length is 14 residues. This CDR3 reads CASNRGLTNEKLFF. For the CDR3, the DNA is TGTGCCAGTAACAGGGGGCTGACTAATGAAAAACTGTTTTTT.

CDR3 amino acids: CASSPAGANQPQHF. The CDR3 bases are TGTGCCAGCAGCCCCGCAGGGGCCAATCAGCCCCAGCATTTT. This rearrangement joins TRBV5-6 to TRBJ1-5, with TRBD1 as a possible D gene (6 bases). The CDR3 sequence is 14 residues long. V shed 4 bases and J shed 3 bases, with 11 bases lying between them. Per the germline V gene, CDR1 is SGHDT and CDR2 is YYEEEE.

V is TRBV5-1 and J is TRBJ2-5; 9 bases match TRBD1. Germline CDR1 reads SGHRS; CDR2 reads YFSETQ. The CDR3 covers 16 residues. V dropped 0 bases and J dropped 4; count of bases not matched to a gene: 7. The CDR3 DNA reads TGCGCCAGCAGCTTGGCCGGGACAGGGACCCCAGAGACCCAGTACTTC. The encoded protein is CASSLAGTGTPETQYF.

V gene TRBV6-1 combines with J gene TRBJ2-7; 12 nucleotides agree with TRBD2. V lost 3 bases to trimming and J lost 2 bases; unmatched junction nucleotides: 2. This CDR3 region has 15 residues. Germline V CDR1 and CDR2: MNHNS, SASEGT. The CDR3 sequence is CASSETSGGPYEQYF. CDR3 sequence (DNA): TGTGCCAGCAGTGAGACTAGCGGGGGTCCCTACGAGCAGTACTTC.

The V and J genes are TRBV9 and TRBJ1-3; D is undetermined. Germline loops: CDR1 SGDLS, CDR2 YYNGEE. This CDR3 region has 14 residues. Deletions cut 0 bases from V and 3 bases from J, with 7 bases between. CDR3 amino acids: CASSVVEFGNTIYF. The CDR3 DNA reads TGTGCCAGCAGCGTAGTGGAGTTTGGAAACACCATATATTTT.

The chain has TRBV7-2 and TRBJ2-3; tentatively, D is TRBD1 (6 bases). V shed 5 bases and J shed 1 base, with 10 bases lying between them. From germline, CDR1 is SGHTA and CDR2 FQGNSA. This CDR3 has 14 amino acids. CDR3 DNA sequence: TGTGCCAGCAGCGCTCGACAGGGCACAGATACGCAGTATTTT. It is translated as CASSARQGTDTQYF.

Only a few counts were recorded for this clone. The chain is built from TRBV5-1 and TRBJ1-4; 11 bases line up with TRBD1. Unmatched junction bases numbered 5, after V lost 3 bases and J lost 7 bases. In germline, CDR1 is SGHRS, CDR2 YFSETQ. The CDR3 consists of 15 residues. Here the CDR3 DNA reads TGCGCCAGCAGCTCAACCGGGACAGGGGGTGAAAAACTGTTTTTT. Amino acids: CASSSTGTGGEKLFF.

V gene TRBV5-1 combines with J gene TRBJ2-2; 16 nucleotides match TRBD2. This CDR3 has 17 amino acids. The V gene's germline CDR1 is SGHRS and CDR2 YFSETQ. V lost 4 bases, J lost 7 bases, and 7 bases stayed unmatched. The CDR3 spells CASSLGTSGRANGELFF. In DNA, the CDR3 is TGCGCCAGCAGCCTAGGGACTAGCGGGAGGGCCAACGGGGAGCTGTTTTTT.

This clone was detected only once. V gene TRBV2 combines with J gene TRBJ2-5, with 9 bases aligning to TRBD2. Trimming at V came to 0 bases and at J to 5 bases, leaving 7 bases not matched to a gene. Germline V gives CDR1 SNHLY, CDR2 FYNNEI. The CDR3 totals 16 residues. CDR3 nucleotides: TGTGCCAGCAGTGAAGCGGGCGGGGGGGCCCGGGAGACCCAGTACTTC. Its translation is CASSEAGGGARETQYF. Full variable domain (missing parts from reference TRBV2 and TRBJ2-5): EPEVTQTPSHQVTQMGQEVILRCVPISNHLYFYWYRQILGQKVEFLVSFYNNEISEKSEIFDDQFSVERPDGSNFTLKIRSTKLEDSAMYFCASSEAGGGARETQYFGPGTRLLVL.

The chain carries TRBV7-9 and TRBJ1-2, with 8 bases fitting TRBD1. The CDR3 spans 13 residues. V was pared by 5 bases and J by 4 bases, with 3 bases of the junction left unmatched. Germline V gene lookup returns CDR1 SEHNR and CDR2 FQNEAQ (reference sequence). The CDR3 reads CASSRDRGYGYTF. The CDR3 DNA is TGTGCCAGCAGCCGCGACAGGGGCTATGGCTACACCTTC.

J is TRBJ1-4 and V is TRBV6-1; D perhaps matches TRBD1 (5 bases). Trimming stripped 6 bases from V and 8 bases from J, with 19 bases between. This CDR3 contains 15 residues. Looked up from germline, CDR1 is MNHNS and CDR2 is SASEGT. This chain's CDR3 is CASRNDQGIPEKLFF. The DNA for the CDR3 is TGTGCCAGCAGAAATGACCAGGGTATCCCGGAAAAACTGTTTTTT.

The J gene is TRBJ2-3, the V gene TRBV19; tentatively, D is TRBD2 (6 bases). Trimming shortened V by 2 bases and J by 1 base, and 13 bases separated the two germline ends. Looked up from germline, CDR1 is LNHDA and CDR2 is SQIVND (reference sequence). This CDR3 spans 16 amino acids. CDR3 nucleotide sequence: TGTGCCAGTAGTATACAGCGGGTAGTCGGCACAGATACGCAGTATTTT. As protein: CASSIQRVVGTDTQYF.